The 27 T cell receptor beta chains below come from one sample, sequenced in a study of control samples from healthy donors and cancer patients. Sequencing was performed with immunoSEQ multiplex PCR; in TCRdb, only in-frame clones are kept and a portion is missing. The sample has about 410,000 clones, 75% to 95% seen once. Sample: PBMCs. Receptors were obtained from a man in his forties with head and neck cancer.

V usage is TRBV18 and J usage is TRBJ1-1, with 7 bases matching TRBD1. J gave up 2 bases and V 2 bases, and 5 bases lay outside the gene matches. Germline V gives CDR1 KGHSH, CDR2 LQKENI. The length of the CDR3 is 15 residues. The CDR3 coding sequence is TGTGCCAGCTCACCAAATGACAGGGCTAACACTGAAGCTTTCTTT. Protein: CASSPNDRANTEAFF. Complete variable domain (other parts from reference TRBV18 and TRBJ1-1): NAGVMQNPRHLVRRRGQEARLRCSPMKGHSHVYWYRQLPEEGLKFMVYLQKENIIDESGMPKERFSAEFPKEGPSILRIQQVVRGDSAAYFCASSPNDRANTEAFFGQGTRLTVV.

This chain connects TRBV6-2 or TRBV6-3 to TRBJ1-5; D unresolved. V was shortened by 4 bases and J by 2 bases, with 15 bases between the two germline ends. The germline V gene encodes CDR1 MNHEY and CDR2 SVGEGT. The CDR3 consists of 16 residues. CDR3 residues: CASSSPLVRGNQPQHF. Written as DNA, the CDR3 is TGTGCCAGCAGTTCTCCTTTGGTAAGGGGCAATCAGCCCCAGCATTTT.

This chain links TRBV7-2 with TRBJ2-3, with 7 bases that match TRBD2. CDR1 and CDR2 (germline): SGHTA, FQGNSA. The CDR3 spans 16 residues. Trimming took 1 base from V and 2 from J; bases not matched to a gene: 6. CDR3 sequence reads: CASSLEASGFTDTQYF. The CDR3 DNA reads TGTGCCAGCAGCTTAGAGGCTAGCGGCTTCACAGATACGCAGTATTTT.

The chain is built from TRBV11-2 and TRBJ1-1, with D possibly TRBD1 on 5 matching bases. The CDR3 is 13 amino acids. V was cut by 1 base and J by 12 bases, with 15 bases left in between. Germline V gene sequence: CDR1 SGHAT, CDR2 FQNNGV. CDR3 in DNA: TGTGCCAGCAGCTTAGGCAGGGAAGCGTCGACTTTCTTT. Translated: CASSLGREASTFF.

The CDR3 DNA is TGTGCCATCACCAGGGGGATAGGACACAATGAGCAGTTCTTC. This translates into CAITRGIGHNEQFF. The chain employs TRBV10-3 and TRBJ2-1, with 7 bases fitting TRBD1. This CDR3 spans 14 amino acids. Trimming took 7 bases from V and 5 from J; bases not matched to a gene: 8. Germline CDR1 reads ENHRY; CDR2 reads SYGVKD.

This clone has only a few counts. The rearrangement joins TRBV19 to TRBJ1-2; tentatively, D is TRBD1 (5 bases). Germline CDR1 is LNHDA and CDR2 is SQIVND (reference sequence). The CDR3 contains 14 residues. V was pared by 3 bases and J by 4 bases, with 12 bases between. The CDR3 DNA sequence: TGTGCCAGTAGTATTAAGGGGACGGGCTATGGCTACACCTTC. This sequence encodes CASSIKGTGYGYTF.

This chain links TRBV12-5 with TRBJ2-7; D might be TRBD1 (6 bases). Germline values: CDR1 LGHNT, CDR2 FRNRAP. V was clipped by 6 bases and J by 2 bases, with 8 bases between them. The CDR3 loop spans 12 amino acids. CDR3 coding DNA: TGTGCTAGTGGCGGGACACCCTACGAGCAGTACTTC. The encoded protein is CASGGTPYEQYF.

The DNA of the CDR3 is TGCGCCAGCAGCCAAGAGCCCCGAAAGAACACCGGGGAGCTGTTTTTT. It translates to CASSQEPRKNTGELFF. V gene TRBV4-1 combines with J gene TRBJ2-2; D gene unclear. Germline values: CDR1 MGHRA, CDR2 YSYEKL. With 0 bases removed from V and 1 base from J, the gap between germline ends came to 9 bases. The CDR3 is 16 amino acids.

CDR3 in amino acids: CSVQAGDEKLFF. The CDR3 DNA is TGCAGCGTTCAGGCAGGGGATGAAAAACTGTTTTTT. This chain links TRBV29-1 with TRBJ1-4, with a possible D match to TRBD1 (6 bases). The CDR3 is made up of 12 amino acids. Per germline, CDR1 SQVTM and CDR2 ANQGSEA. The V end lost 5 bases, the J end lost 6 bases, and 10 bases lay between the germline ends. The variable domain in full, with the rest retrieved from reference TRBV29-1 and TRBJ1-4, is SAVISQKPSRDICQRGTSLTIQCQVDSQVTMMFWYRQQPGQSLTLIATANQGSEATYESGFVIDKFPISRPNLTFSTLTVSNMSPEDSSIYLCSVQAGDEKLFFGSGTQLSVL.

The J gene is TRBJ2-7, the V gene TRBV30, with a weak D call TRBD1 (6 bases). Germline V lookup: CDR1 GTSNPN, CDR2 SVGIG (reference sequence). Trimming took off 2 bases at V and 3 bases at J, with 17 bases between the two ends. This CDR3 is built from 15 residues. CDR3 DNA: TGTGCCTGGAGTTCCCCGGACAGACAGAACTACGAGCAGTACTTC. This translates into CAWSSPDRQNYEQYF.

The chain's CDR3 is CAGGAGRTSSYNSPLHF. The CDR3 coding sequence is TGTGCCGGGGGCGCGGGACGGACAAGCTCCTATAATTCACCCCTCCACTTT. The genes are TRBV30 and TRBJ1-6, with D possibly TRBD1 on 6 matching bases. The germline V gene has CDR1 GTSNPN and CDR2 SVGIG (reference sequence). The CDR3 consists of 17 residues. Trimming took off 8 bases at V and 0 bases at J, with 20 bases between the two ends.

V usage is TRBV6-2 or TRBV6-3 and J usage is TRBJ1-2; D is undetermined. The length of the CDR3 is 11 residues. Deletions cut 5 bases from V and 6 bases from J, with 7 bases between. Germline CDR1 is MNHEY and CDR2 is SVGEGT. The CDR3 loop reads CASSPGHGYTF. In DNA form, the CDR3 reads TGTGCCAGCAGTCCAGGCCATGGCTACACCTTC.

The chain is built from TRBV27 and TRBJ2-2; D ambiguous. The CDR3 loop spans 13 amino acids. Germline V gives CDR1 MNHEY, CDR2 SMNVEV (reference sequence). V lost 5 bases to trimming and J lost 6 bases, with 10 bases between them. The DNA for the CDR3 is TGTGCCAGCAGTACCCTCTGGGCCGGGGAGCTGTTTTTT. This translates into CASSTLWAGELFF.

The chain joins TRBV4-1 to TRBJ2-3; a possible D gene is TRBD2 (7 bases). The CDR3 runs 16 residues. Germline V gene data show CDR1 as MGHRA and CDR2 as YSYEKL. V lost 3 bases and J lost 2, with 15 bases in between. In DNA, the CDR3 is TGCGCCAGCAGCCAGCCTGGGAGGGGGAACACAGATACGCAGTATTTT. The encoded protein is CASSQPGRGNTDTQYF.

Here the CDR3 reads CAISDSGLPSSYNEQFF. In DNA form, the CDR3 reads TGTGCCATCAGTGACTCCGGACTCCCGAGCTCCTACAATGAGCAGTTCTTC. The V and J genes are TRBV10-3 and TRBJ2-1; weak D call: TRBD2 (5 bases). The V gene lost 3 bases and the J gene lost 0 bases, with 15 bases spanning the gap. Germline V gene sequence: CDR1 ENHRY, CDR2 SYGVKD. The CDR3 runs 17 residues.

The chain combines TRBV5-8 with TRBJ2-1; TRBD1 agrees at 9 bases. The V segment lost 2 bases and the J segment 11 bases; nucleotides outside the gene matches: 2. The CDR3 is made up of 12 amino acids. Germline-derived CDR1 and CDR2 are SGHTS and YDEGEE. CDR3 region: CASSFTGGKQFF. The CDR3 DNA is TGTGCCAGCAGCTTTACAGGGGGCAAGCAGTTCTTC.

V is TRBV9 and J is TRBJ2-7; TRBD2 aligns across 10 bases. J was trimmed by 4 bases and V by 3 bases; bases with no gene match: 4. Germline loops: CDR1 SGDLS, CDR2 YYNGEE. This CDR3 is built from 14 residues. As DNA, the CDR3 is TGTGCCAGCAGCGGGAGCGGGGGGGCGTACGAGCAGTACTTC. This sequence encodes CASSGSGGAYEQYF.

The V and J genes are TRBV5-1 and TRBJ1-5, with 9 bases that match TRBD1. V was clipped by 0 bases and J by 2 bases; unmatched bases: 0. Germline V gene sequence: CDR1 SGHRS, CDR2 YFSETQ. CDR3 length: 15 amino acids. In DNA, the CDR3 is TGCGCCAGCAGCTTGGGGACAGGGGGCAATCAGCCCCAGCATTTT. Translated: CASSLGTGGNQPQHF. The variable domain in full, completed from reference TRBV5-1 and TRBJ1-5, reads KAGVTQTPRYLIKTRGQQVTLSCSPISGHRSVSWYQQTPGQGLQFLFEYFSETQRNKGNFPGRFSGRQFSNSRSEMNVSTLELGDSALYLCASSLGTGGNQPQHFGDGTRLSIL.

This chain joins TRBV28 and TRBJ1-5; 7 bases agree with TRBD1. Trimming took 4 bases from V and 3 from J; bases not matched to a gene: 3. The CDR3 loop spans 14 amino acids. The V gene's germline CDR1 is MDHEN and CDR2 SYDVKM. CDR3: CASSSGQDNQPQHF. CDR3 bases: TGTGCCAGCAGTTCTGGACAGGACAATCAGCCCCAGCATTTT. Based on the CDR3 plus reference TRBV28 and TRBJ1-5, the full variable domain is DVKVTQSSRYLVKRTGEKVFLECVQDMDHENMFWYRQDPGLGLRLIYFSYDVKMKEKGDIPEGYSVSREKKERFSLILESASTNQTSMYLCASSSGQDNQPQHFGDGTRLSIL.

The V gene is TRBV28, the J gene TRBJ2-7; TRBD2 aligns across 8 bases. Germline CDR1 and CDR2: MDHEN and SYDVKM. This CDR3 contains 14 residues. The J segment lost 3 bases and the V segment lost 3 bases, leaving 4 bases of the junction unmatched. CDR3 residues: CASSLSGGGYEQYF. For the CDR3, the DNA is TGTGCCAGCAGTTTGAGCGGGGGCGGCTACGAGCAGTACTTC.

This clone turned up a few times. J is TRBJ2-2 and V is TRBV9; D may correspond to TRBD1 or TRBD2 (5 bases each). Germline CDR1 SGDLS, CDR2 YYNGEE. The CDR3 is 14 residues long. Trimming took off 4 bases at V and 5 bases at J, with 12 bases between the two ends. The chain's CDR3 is CASSSGPTTGELFF. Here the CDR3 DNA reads TGTGCCAGCAGCTCGGGACCGACGACCGGGGAGCTGTTTTTT. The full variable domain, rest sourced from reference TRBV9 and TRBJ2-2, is DSGVTQTPKHLITATGQRVTLRCSPRSGDLSVYWYQQSLDQGLQFLIQYYNGEERAKGNILERFSAQQFPDLHSELNLSSLELGDSALYFCASSSGPTTGELFFGEGSRLTVL.

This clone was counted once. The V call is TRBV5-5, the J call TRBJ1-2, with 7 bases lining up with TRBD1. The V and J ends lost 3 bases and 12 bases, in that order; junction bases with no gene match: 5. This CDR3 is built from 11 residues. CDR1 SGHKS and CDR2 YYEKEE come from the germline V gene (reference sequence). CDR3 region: CASSSLTGHTF. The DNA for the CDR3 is TGTGCCAGCAGCTCGTTGACAGGGCACACCTTC.

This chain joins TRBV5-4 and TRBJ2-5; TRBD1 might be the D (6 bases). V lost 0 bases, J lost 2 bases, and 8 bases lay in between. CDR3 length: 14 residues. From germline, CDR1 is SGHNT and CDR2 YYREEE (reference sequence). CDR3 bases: TGTGCCAGCAGCTTGGCGAGGGGGCAAGAGACCCAGTACTTC. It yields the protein CASSLARGQETQYF.

The CDR3 sequence: CASSSRGNEQFF. The CDR3 DNA reads as TGTGCCAGCAGTTCCCGGGGCAATGAGCAGTTCTTC. The genes are TRBV6-5 and TRBJ2-1; possibly TRBD2 for D (5 bases). Germline V gene lookup returns CDR1 MNHEY and CDR2 SVGAGI. Trimming took 4 bases from V and 6 from J, leaving 7 bases between them. The CDR3 is made up of 12 amino acids.

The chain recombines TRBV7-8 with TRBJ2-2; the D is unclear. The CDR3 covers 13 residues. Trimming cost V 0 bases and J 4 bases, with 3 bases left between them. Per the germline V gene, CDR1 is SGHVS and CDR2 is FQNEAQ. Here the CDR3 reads CASSLAPTGELFF. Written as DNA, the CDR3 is TGTGCCAGCAGCTTAGCCCCCACCGGGGAGCTGTTTTTT.

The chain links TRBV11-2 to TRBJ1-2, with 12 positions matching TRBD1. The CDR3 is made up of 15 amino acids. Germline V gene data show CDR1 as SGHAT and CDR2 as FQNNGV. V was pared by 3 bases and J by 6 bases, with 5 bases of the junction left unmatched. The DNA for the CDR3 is TGTGCCAGCAGCTTCGGGACAGGGGGCGGGGATGGCTACACCTTC. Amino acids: CASSFGTGGGDGYTF. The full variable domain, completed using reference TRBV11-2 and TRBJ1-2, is EAGVAQSPRYKIIEKRQSVAFWCNPISGHATLYWYQQILGQGPKLLIQFQNNGVVDDSQLPKDRFSAERLKGVDSTLKIQPAKLEDSAVYLCASSFGTGGGDGYTFGSGTRLTVV.

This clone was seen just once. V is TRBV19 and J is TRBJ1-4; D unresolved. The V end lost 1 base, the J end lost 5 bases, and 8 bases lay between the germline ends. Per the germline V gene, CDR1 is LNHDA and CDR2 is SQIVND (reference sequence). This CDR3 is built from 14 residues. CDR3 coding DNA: TGTGCCAGTAGTATAGGGATGCCCAATGAAAAACTGTTTTTT. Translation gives CASSIGMPNEKLFF.